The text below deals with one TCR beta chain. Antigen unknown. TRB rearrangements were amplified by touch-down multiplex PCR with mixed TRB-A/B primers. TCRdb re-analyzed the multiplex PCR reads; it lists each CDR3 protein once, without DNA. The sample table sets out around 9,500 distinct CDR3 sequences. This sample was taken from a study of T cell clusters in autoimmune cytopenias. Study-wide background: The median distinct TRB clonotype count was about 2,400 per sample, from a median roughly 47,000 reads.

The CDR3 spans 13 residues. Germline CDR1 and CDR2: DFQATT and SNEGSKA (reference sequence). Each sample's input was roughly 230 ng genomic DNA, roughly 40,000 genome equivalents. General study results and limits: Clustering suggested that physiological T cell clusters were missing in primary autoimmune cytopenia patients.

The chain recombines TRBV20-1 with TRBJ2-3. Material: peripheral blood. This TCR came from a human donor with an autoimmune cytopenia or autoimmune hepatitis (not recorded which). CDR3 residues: CSARDPGRDTQYF.